Following are 6 T cell receptor beta chains from one sample sequenced in a study of cytomegalovirus exposure and HLA in healthy donors. Primers: 60 Vbeta forward and 13 Jbeta reverse. Clones were read by immunoSEQ multiplex PCR, and TCRdb kept only the in-frame ones, dropping some. The data contain roughly 140,000 clones, 75% to 80% of them seen just once; the ten biggest clones take up about 0.62%. Sequencing was performed on PBMCs. The receptors shown here come from a male donor in good health and CMV-seronegative.

The chain couples TRBV4-2 to TRBJ2-1; D is unresolved. There are 13 residues in the CDR3. The germline V gene encodes CDR1 LGHNA and CDR2 YNFKEQ. Trimming removed 0 bases at V and 10 bases at J, with 10 bases between. CDR3 nucleotides: TGTGCCAGCAGCCAAGATCTAACGCGCGAGCAGTTCTTC. Encoded protein: CASSQDLTREQFF.

The chain joins TRBV6-5 to TRBJ1-5, with TRBD1 as a possible D gene (6 bases). V was cut by 6 bases and J by 0 bases, with 12 bases left in between. The length of the CDR3 is 15 residues. CDR1 is MNHEY and CDR2 is SVGAGI in the germline V gene. The CDR3 DNA reads TGTGCCAGCAGACTCAACAGGGATAGCAATCAGCCCCAGCATTTT. This gives the protein CASRLNRDSNQPQHF.

The chain employs TRBV4-1 and TRBJ1-1; unclear D gene. Trimming pared 0 bases from V and 3 bases from J, leaving 8 bases between. The CDR3 spans 14 residues. The germline V gene encodes CDR1 MGHRA and CDR2 YSYEKL. For the CDR3, the DNA is TGCGCCAGCAGCCAAGATCCGCGGGACACTGAAGCTTTCTTT. Residues: CASSQDPRDTEAFF.

This chain connects TRBV5-1 to TRBJ2-1; no clear D. The CDR3 is 16 residues long. Germline CDR1 SGHRS, CDR2 YFSETQ. The V gene lost 1 base and the J gene lost 4 bases, with 15 bases spanning the gap. The CDR3 DNA reads TGCGCCAGCAGCTTGCACGCAGGAACCCAATACAATGAGCAGTTCTTC. The encoded protein is CASSLHAGTQYNEQFF. The entire variable domain, with the rest obtained from reference TRBV5-1 and TRBJ2-1, is as follows: KAGVTQTPRYLIKTRGQQVTLSCSPISGHRSVSWYQQTPGQGLQFLFEYFSETQRNKGNFPGRFSGRQFSNSRSEMNVSTLELGDSALYLCASSLHAGTQYNEQFFGPGTRLTVL.

This rearrangement joins TRBV7-9 to TRBJ1-1, with D maybe TRBD1 (5 bases). V shed 4 bases and J shed 1 base, with 10 bases lying between them. CDR1 and CDR2 from the germline V gene are SEHNR and FQNEAQ (reference sequence). The CDR3 has 14 amino acids. The CDR3 spells CASSWFGGNTEAFF. In DNA, the CDR3 is TGTGCCAGCAGCTGGTTCGGGGGGAACACTGAAGCTTTCTTT.

In this sample, this clone turned up once. CDR3 loop: CASSPAGQGNYEQYF. DNA for the CDR3: TGTGCCAGCTCACCAGCCGGACAGGGAAACTACGAGCAGTACTTC. The chain combines TRBV18 with TRBJ2-7, with 8 nucleotides matching TRBD1. The junction had 6 bases not matched to a gene; V was cut back by 2 bases and J by 3 bases. The germline V gene has CDR1 KGHSH and CDR2 LQKENI. The CDR3 loop spans 15 amino acids.